Presented here are 18 T cell receptor beta chains from one specimen sequenced in a study of T cell clonality in common variable immunodeficiency. No antigens are known for them. The table came from immunoSEQ multiplex PCR; TCRdb's copy has only in-frame clones and leaves some out. This sample carries about 26,000 clones, none of them present only once. Study-level results: In common variable immunodeficiency, TCR beta chains reportedly carried fewer deletions and N-nucleotide insertions.

Specimen: peripheral blood mononuclear cells. These TCRs come from a human donor with common variable immunodeficiency.

This clone has more than one count but fewer than ten. The observed sequence ends 3 residues before the CDR3 terminus, with the missing tail filled in from the germline J gene. The chain joins TRBV19 to TRBJ2-2, with no clear D. Germline V gives CDR1 LNHDA, CDR2 SQIVND (reference sequence). Trimming shortened V by 4 bases and J by 7 bases, and 10 bases separated the two germline ends. The CDR3 is 13 residues long. The covered CDR3 bases are TGTGCCAGTAGTACCCAAGGGCTCGGGGAG. Translating it yields CASSTQGLGE. Given in full, the CDR3 is CASSTQGLGELFF.

As concerns this clone: The read finishes 3 residues shy of the CDR3 end, and the germline J gene is used to complete it. The chain employs TRBV7-2 and TRBJ1-5; 7 bases agree with TRBD1. V shed 1 base and J 6 bases; nucleotides not matched to a gene: 6. CDR3 length: 15 residues. Germline V gene sequence: CDR1 SGHTA, CDR2 FQGNSA. CDR3 loop: CASSLVIGGSQPQHF. CDR3 DNA (partial): TGTGCCAGCAGCTTAGTCATAGGGGGCAGTCAGCCC.

This clone was seen repeatedly, ten times or more. At one of its ends the junction is not consistent with the germline gene, which may arise from a read error. The covered CDR3 bases are TGCGCCAGCAGCCAAACAGGGAGTTATTATGGC. Its protein product is CASSQTGSYYG. The full CDR3 protein is CASSQTGSYYGYTF. The V and J genes are TRBV4-2 and TRBJ1-2; weak D call: TRBD1 (6 bases). The CDR3 end is not reached by the read, which stops 3 residues before it; the germline J gene fills it in. CDR3 length equals 14 residues. Germline-derived CDR1 and CDR2 are LGHNA and YNFKEQ.

The table lists this clone with many counts. Sequencing ends 3 residues short of the CDR3 end; the germline J gene provides the rest. The chain combines TRBV4-1 with TRBJ2-1; TRBD1 might be the D (5 bases). The germline V gene encodes CDR1 MGHRA and CDR2 YSYEKL. V shed 4 bases and J shed 0 bases, with 10 bases lying between them. The CDR3 length is 15 residues. The sequenced CDR3 bases are TGCGCCAGCAGCCCCCTCGACAGCTCCTACAATGAG. It is translated as CASSPLDSSYNE. The full CDR3 protein is CASSPLDSSYNEQFF.

This clone was counted ten times or more. The CDR3 goes on 3 residues after the read ends, and that part is filled in from the germline J gene. V and J are TRBV20-1 and TRBJ2-1; a possible D gene is TRBD1 (6 bases). The germline V and J ends were trimmed by 5 bases and 4 bases, with 18 bases remaining between them. Germline V lookup: CDR1 DFQATT, CDR2 SNEGSKA (reference sequence). CDR3 length: 15 amino acids. The CDR3 bases that were read are TGCAGTGCTTACCCCTCGGGACAATCGTACAATGAG. It translates to CSAYPSGQSYNE. The full CDR3 is CSAYPSGQSYNEQFF.

This clone was counted at least ten times. The read comes to an end 3 residues before the CDR3 does, leaving the germline J gene to fill in the end. This sequence joins TRBV20-1 and TRBJ2-7; perhaps TRBD1 as D (6 bases). Germline CDR1 is DFQATT and CDR2 is SNEGSKA (reference sequence). With 2 bases removed from V and 3 bases from J, the gap between germline ends came to 26 bases. The CDR3 totals 18 residues. The CDR3 loop is CSARPAGRGGVIDYEQYF. CDR3 DNA (partial): TGCAGTGCTAGACCCGCGGGTCGTGGGGGCGTTATAGACTACGAG.

With regard to this clone: The CDR3 goes on 3 residues after the read ends, and that part is filled in from the germline J gene. The rearrangement joins TRBV6-2 or TRBV6-3 to TRBJ1-6; 8 nucleotides match TRBD1. The germline gives CDR1 MNHEY, CDR2 SVGEGT. CDR3 size: 11 residues. CDR3 DNA, as far as it was read: TGTGCCAGCATGGACAGGGCCCCC. Translated, it gives CASMDRAP. The whole CDR3 sequence reads CASMDRAPLHF.

This clone showed up many times. The read ends 3 residues shy of where the CDR3 ends; the end is completed using the germline J gene. The chain is built from TRBV19 and TRBJ2-5; TRBD2 is a possible D gene (6 bases). V lost 8 bases and J lost 5, with 18 bases in between. The CDR3 extends over 14 amino acids. Germline CDR1 reads LNHDA; CDR2 reads SQIVND (reference sequence). The covered CDR3 bases are TGTGCCAGTCGTAAAGGCGGGGACGGGGAGACC. Its translation is CASRKGGDGET. The CDR3 in full is CASRKGGDGETQYF.

This clone occurred a few times. The CDR3 end is not reached by the read, which stops 3 residues before it; the germline J gene fills it in. J is TRBJ2-1 and V is TRBV7-8; a weak D match, TRBD2 (7 bases). CDR3 size: 14 residues. Trimming removed 5 bases at V and 2 bases at J, with 10 bases between. Looked up from germline, CDR1 is SGHVS and CDR2 is FQNEAQ. Incomplete CDR3 DNA: TGTGCCAGCAGCCAAGGGGGGGCCTACAATGAG. Its translation: CASSQGGAYNE. The whole CDR3 protein is CASSQGGAYNEQFF. Full variable domain (rest looked up from reference TRBV7-8 and TRBJ2-1): GAGVSQSPRYKVAKRGQDVALRCDPISGHVSLFWYQQALGQGPEFLTYFQNEAQLDKSGLPSDRFFAERPEGSVSTLKIQRTQQEDSAVYLCASSQGGAYNEQFFGPGTRLTVL.

This clone was counted at least ten times. The read ends 3 residues early relative to the CDR3; the germline J gene fills the gap. This sample includes further DNA sequences coding for the same CDR3. The chain links TRBV4-1 to TRBJ2-5; D is perhaps TRBD2 (6 bases). Germline values: CDR1 MGHRA, CDR2 YSYEKL. This CDR3 has 15 residues. Trimming left V 0 bases short and J 5 bases short, with 13 bases between. The CDR3 here is CASSQDRGVSETQYF. The CDR3 bases that were read are TGCGCCAGCAGCCAAGATCGCGGGGTCTCGGAGACC.

This clone was counted between two and nine times. With the read ending 3 residues before the CDR3 end, the germline J gene is used to fill in that end. The rearrangement links TRBV20-1 to TRBJ1-2; weak D call: TRBD1 (6 bases). In germline, CDR1 is DFQATT, CDR2 SNEGSKA (reference sequence). The CDR3 runs to 16 residues. V was clipped by 0 bases and J by 0 bases, with 14 bases between them. The DNA read from the CDR3 is TGCAGTGCTAGAGATGGCAGGGGCCAATCTAACTATGGC. Its protein is CSARDGRGQSNYG. The complete CDR3 sequence is CSARDGRGQSNYGYTF.

Many counts were recorded for this clone. The sequenced fragment ends 3 residues before the CDR3 boundary, so the rest is inferred from the germline J gene. The chain recombines TRBV14 with TRBJ2-1; TRBD2 aligns across 11 bases. Per germline, CDR1 SGHDN and CDR2 FVKESK. V was pared by 4 bases and J by 1 base, with 9 bases of the junction left unmatched. CDR3 length: 18 residues. The sequenced part of the CDR3 DNA is TGTGCCAGCAGCCCTTTAGCGGGGGGGCTATATTCCTACAATGAG. Its translation is CASSPLAGGLYSYNE. The full CDR3 protein is CASSPLAGGLYSYNEQFF. Full variable domain (missing parts from reference TRBV14 and TRBJ2-1): EAGVTQFPSHSVIEKGQTVTLRCDPISGHDNLYWYRRVMGKEIKFLLHFVKESKQDESGMPNNRFLAERTGGTYSTLKVQPAELEDSGVYFCASSPLAGGLYSYNEQFFGPGTRLTVL.

This clone has at least ten counts. The observed sequence ends 3 residues before the CDR3 terminus, with the missing tail filled in from the germline J gene. J is TRBJ2-1 and V is TRBV19; no definite D call. Germline V gene sequence: CDR1 LNHDA, CDR2 SQIVND (reference sequence). The CDR3 spans 13 residues. Deletions cut 6 bases from V and 4 bases from J, with 10 bases between. The sequenced CDR3 bases are TGTGCCAGTAGCTCTAACTATTACAATGAG. Translating gives CASSSNYYNE. The full CDR3 is CASSSNYYNEQFF.

This clone was observed many times. The read ends 3 residues shy of where the CDR3 ends; the end is completed using the germline J gene. The chain links TRBV7-2 to TRBJ2-1; D gene ambiguous. Germline V gives CDR1 SGHTA, CDR2 FQGNSA. The CDR3 runs to 12 residues. The germline V and J ends were trimmed by 3 bases and 7 bases, with 7 bases remaining between them. CDR3 region: CASSFLRNEQFF. The CDR3 DNA, read in part, is TGTGCCAGCAGCTTCCTTCGGAATGAG.

This clone was seen ten or more times. The CDR3 end falls 3 residues outside the read, so it is completed with the germline J gene. This chain connects TRBV7-9 to TRBJ2-1; weak D call: TRBD1 (6 bases). Trimming removed 6 bases at V and 8 bases at J, with 20 bases between. CDR3 size: 15 residues. The germline CDR1 and CDR2 sequences are SEHNR and FQNEAQ (reference sequence). The sequenced CDR3 bases are TGTGCCAGCAGTCACCGGACAGACCCCGGGTATGAG. Amino acid sequence: CASSHRTDPGYE. The complete CDR3 sequence is CASSHRTDPGYEQFF.

This clone has ten or more counts. The CDR3 extends 3 residues past the end of the read, so its final part is completed from the germline J gene. This chain connects TRBV20-1 to TRBJ2-3; TRBD1 matches at 8 bases. The CDR3 extends over 15 amino acids. Germline assignment: CDR1 DFQATT and CDR2 SNEGSKA (reference sequence). V shed 3 bases, J shed 4 bases, and the junction held 9 bases outside the gene matches. The sequenced part of the CDR3 DNA is TGCAGTGCTAGTTCCCCGGACAGGGTAGCAGATACG. Amino acids: CSASSPDRVADT. The CDR3 in full is CSASSPDRVADTQYF.

This clone was picked up many times. The read falls 3 residues short of the CDR3 end, and the missing part is taken from the germline J gene. This rearrangement joins TRBV7-2 to TRBJ2-2; 8 nucleotides line up with TRBD1. Germline V CDR1 and CDR2: SGHTA, FQGNSA. Trimming at V came to 8 bases and at J to 4 bases, leaving 9 bases not matched to a gene. The CDR3 length is 15 residues. The CDR3 reads CASHRTGPVTGELFF. The part of the CDR3 DNA that was read is TGTGCCAGCCATCGGACAGGGCCCGTCACCGGGGAG.

This clone qualifies as medium-sized (0.01 to 0.1%). The CDR3 extends 3 residues past the end of the read, so its final part is completed from the germline J gene. V and J are TRBV4-2 and TRBJ2-3, with D unclear. The CDR3 runs to 20 residues. CDR1 and CDR2 from the germline V gene are LGHNA and YNFKEQ. Between the trimmed V and J ends, which lost 3 bases and 0 bases, there was a span of 25 bases. The CDR3 DNA, read in part, is TGTGCCAGCAGCCACCCCCAGCTCTCTTTTCAGGAGCCTAGCACAGATACG. It is translated as CASSHPQLSFQEPSTDT. The whole CDR3 region reads CASSHPQLSFQEPSTDTQYF.